The clone carrying this TCR beta chain was detected many times. As yet, its antigen is unknown. This entry is derived from a study of CD8+CD57+ T cells in acquired aplastic anemia. For the study at large: Sorting CD4+ and CD8+ cells gave DNA averaging about 3.1 ug.

CDR1 is LGHNT and CDR2 is FRNRAP in the germline V gene. The V end lost 7 bases, the J end lost 5 bases, and 21 bases lay between the germline ends. The CDR3 totals 15 residues. Profiling that covered TCR beta VDJ and CDR3 relied on genomic DNA as its template. Each CDR3 protein gets one entry after TCRdb re-called the reads with MiXCR. Here the sample spans more than 250,000 distinct CDR3 sequences, approximately 57% being singletons. Whole-study findings and limits: Patients did not significantly differ from controls in CD8+ Simpson's diversity. Patients had under 30 CD8+ CDR3 sequences in common with controls (the shared set).

V is TRBV12-5 and J is TRBJ2-7, with D perhaps TRBD1 (5 bases). The sequenced sample was sorted CD4+, CD8+, or CD8+CD57+ T cells (not recorded which) from PBMCs. The origin of this receptor is a human donor with severe aplastic anemia or a healthy control (not recorded which). For the CDR3, the DNA is TGTGCTAGTGCCATTCCATCTGGGCAGGGCCACGAGCAGTACTTC. As protein: CASAIPSGQGHEQYF. The variable domain in full, with the rest retrieved from reference TRBV12-5 and TRBJ2-7, is DARVTQTPRHKVTEMGQEVTMRCQPILGHNTVFWYRQTMMQGLELLAYFRNRAPLDDSGMPKDRFSAEMPDATLATLKIQPSEPRDSAVYFCASAIPSGQGHEQYFGPGTRLTVT.